This TCR beta chain is drawn from a study of neoadjuvant anti-PD-1 for oral cavity cancer. Study in general: Patients without progression received a fourth nivolumab dose around day 43, then surgical resection on days 50-56. The study, taken as a whole, reports: TCR analyses covered only a few patients per response group.

As regards this clone: The antigen is undetermined.

Specified time point: after neoadjuvant nivolumab, at surgical resection. Stage II-IVA oral cavity squamous cell carcinoma was new and untreated by systemic or radiation therapy. With V trimmed by 8 bases and J by 4 bases, 6 bases remained unmatched. Germline CDR1 SNHLY, CDR2 FYNNEI. This CDR3 is 14 amino acids long. Six replicates per PBMC sample, mostly from 480 ng of genomic DNA. Assay: immunoSEQ multiplex PCR; the TCRdb copy retains only in-frame clones and omits some. Here the sample spans some 31,000 clones, around four fifths being singletons. This specimen consisted of PBMCs, obtained after nivolumab (anti-PD-1) treatment. This sequence originates from a person aged 35-79 years with oral cavity squamous cell carcinoma. This chain links TRBV2 with TRBJ1-3; 9 nucleotides match TRBD1. This chain's CDR3 is CASLRTGAGNTIYF. DNA of the CDR3: TGTGCCAGCCTTCGGACAGGGGCGGGAAACACCATATATTTT.